These 28 T cell receptor beta chains originate from one sample sequenced in a study of cytomegalovirus exposure and HLA in healthy donors. Amplification used 60 Vbeta primers and 13 Jbeta primers. Sequencing was performed with immunoSEQ multiplex PCR; in TCRdb, only in-frame clones are kept and a portion is missing. The table lists 100,000 to 150,000 clones, roughly 80% of them singletons, with approximately 3.6% in the top ten. Sequenced: PBMCs. The receptors were gathered from a man between 25 and 39 years old in good health and CMV-seronegative.

The rearrangement links TRBV10-2 to TRBJ2-6; the D is unclear. With 10 bases removed from V and 0 bases from J, the gap between germline ends came to 10 bases. The germline V gene has CDR1 WSHSY and CDR2 SAAADI. CDR3 size: 14 residues. CDR3 loop: CAILLSSGANVLTF. The CDR3 bases are TGCGCCATACTCCTATCCTCTGGGGCCAACGTCCTGACTTTC.

The chain combines TRBV28 with TRBJ2-5, with a possible D match to TRBD2 (5 bases). The end of the DNA aligns better with TRBJ2-7, so the J call may be wrong. CDR1 is MDHEN, CDR2 SYDVKM, per germline. The CDR3 is 15 residues long. As DNA, the CDR3 is TGTGCCAGCAGTCCCCCCTTGGAGCGGTCCCGCGAGCAGTACTTC. Amino acid sequence: CASSPPLERSREQYF.

This rearrangement joins TRBV5-1 to TRBJ1-3; D not resolved. This CDR3 has 15 amino acids. Germline V gene lookup returns CDR1 SGHRS and CDR2 YFSETQ. The germline V and J ends were trimmed by 4 bases and 1 base, with 12 bases remaining between them. In DNA, the CDR3 is TGCGCCAGCAGCATTGACTGGCGATCTGGAAACACCATATATTTT. It is translated as CASSIDWRSGNTIYF.

This sequence joins TRBV5-4 and TRBJ2-3; 9 bases align to TRBD2. The germline gives CDR1 SGHNT, CDR2 YYREEE (reference sequence). CDR3 length equals 15 residues. The J segment lost 6 bases and the V segment lost 2 bases, leaving 7 bases of the junction unmatched. In nucleotides, the CDR3 is TGTGCCAGCAGCTTCCGGGTAGCGGGGGAGGATACGCAGTATTTT. It codes for CASSFRVAGEDTQYF.

The V call is TRBV5-1, the J call TRBJ2-7; 7 bases agree with TRBD1. V was clipped by 2 bases and J by 2 bases; unmatched bases: 7. The CDR3 spans 15 residues. CDR1 is SGHRS and CDR2 is YFSETQ in the germline V gene. The CDR3 loop is CASSFMDRTPYEQYF. In DNA form, the CDR3 reads TGCGCCAGCAGCTTCATGGACAGGACCCCCTACGAGCAGTACTTC.

This sequence joins TRBV18 and TRBJ1-1; 11 positions match TRBD1. Germline CDR1 reads KGHSH; CDR2 reads LQKENI. Trimming took 6 bases from V and 4 from J; bases not matched to a gene: 13. The CDR3 consists of 17 residues. DNA of the CDR3: TGTGCCAGCTCGCGAAATCCGGGACAGGGGGTCCGCACTGAAGCTTTCTTT. The encoded protein is CASSRNPGQGVRTEAFF.

The rearrangement joins TRBV7-2 to TRBJ2-7, with D uncertain. V was clipped by 0 bases and J by 1 base, with 7 bases between them. This CDR3 is 14 amino acids long. Germline lookup yields CDR1 SGHTA and CDR2 FQGNSA. The CDR3 DNA sequence: TGTGCCAGCAGCTTAGCCGTCCTATCCTACGAGCAGTACTTC. This codes for CASSLAVLSYEQYF.

This clone was seen only a few times. This chain links TRBV4-2 with TRBJ1-5; D possibly corresponds to TRBD1 (6 bases). The CDR3 spans 16 residues. V dropped 1 base and J dropped 0 bases, with 10 bases sitting between them. From germline, CDR1 is LGHNA and CDR2 YNFKEQ. CDR3 sequence: CASSQGGGDSNQPQHF. CDR3 DNA sequence: TGTGCCAGCAGCCAAGGAGGGGGAGATAGCAATCAGCCCCAGCATTTT.

The chain has TRBV5-1 and TRBJ1-2; 12 nucleotides agree with TRBD1. V was pared by 6 bases and J by 7 bases, with 7 bases of the junction left unmatched. CDR3 length: 14 residues. Germline CDR1 and CDR2: SGHRS and YFSETQ. CDR3 DNA sequence: TGCGCCAGCACTCCGGGACAGGGGGCATCTGGCTACACCTTC. It is translated as CASTPGQGASGYTF. Full variable domain (rest looked up from reference TRBV5-1 and TRBJ1-2): KAGVTQTPRYLIKTRGQQVTLSCSPISGHRSVSWYQQTPGQGLQFLFEYFSETQRNKGNFPGRFSGRQFSNSRSEMNVSTLELGDSALYLCASTPGQGASGYTFGSGTRLTVV.

The chain combines TRBV28 with TRBJ1-2; D unresolved. The V gene's germline CDR1 is MDHEN and CDR2 SYDVKM. V was pared by 8 bases and J by 4 bases, with 11 bases between. The CDR3 covers 12 residues. The CDR3 sequence is CASGSGGYGYTF. In DNA, the CDR3 is TGTGCCAGCGGCTCAGGAGGCTATGGCTACACCTTC.

The rearrangement joins TRBV6-6 to TRBJ1-5, with D perhaps matching TRBD1 (5 bases). The CDR3 spans 16 residues. V was trimmed by 6 bases and J by 0 bases, leaving 15 bases between them. Germline V gene sequence: CDR1 MNHNY, CDR2 SVGAGI (reference sequence). DNA for the CDR3: TGTGCCAGCAGCCGCGGCGGGGGTAATAGCAATCAGCCCCAGCATTTT. This sequence encodes CASSRGGGNSNQPQHF.

CDR3 loop: CASSGLVISDTQYF. The CDR3 bases are TGCGCCAGCAGTGGACTAGTGATATCAGATACGCAGTATTTT. The chain recombines TRBV10-2 with TRBJ2-3; D may be TRBD2 (6 bases). This CDR3 region has 14 residues. Germline CDR1 WSHSY, CDR2 SAAADI. V lost 4 bases and J lost 4, with 12 bases in between.

The chain is built from TRBV5-4 and TRBJ2-6, with a weak D call TRBD1 (6 bases). V was cut by 4 bases and J by 0 bases, with 11 bases left in between. The CDR3 has 16 residues. In germline, CDR1 is SGHNT, CDR2 YYREEE (reference sequence). DNA for the CDR3: TGTGCCAGCAGCAACAACAGGGCCTCTGGGGCCAACGTCCTGACTTTC. Protein product: CASSNNRASGANVLTF. Using reference TRBV5-4 and TRBJ2-6 for the parts outside the CDR3, the full variable domain is ETGVTQSPTHLIKTRGQQVTLRCSSQSGHNTVSWYQQALGQGPQFIFQYYREEENGRGNFPPRFSGLQFPNYSSELNVNALELDDSALYLCASSNNRASGANVLTFGAGSRLTVL.

The chain uses TRBV27 and TRBJ2-1; 12 nucleotides agree with TRBD2. V was pared by 4 bases and J by 12 bases, with 10 bases of the junction left unmatched. This CDR3 comprises 15 residues. CDR1 is MNHEY and CDR2 is SMNVEV in the germline V gene (reference sequence). CDR3 in DNA: TGTGCCAGCAGTTCCACTAGCGGGGGGTTTCAATGGCAGTTCTTC. Encoded protein: CASSSTSGGFQWQFF.

The chain is built from TRBV18 and TRBJ1-3, with D perhaps TRBD1 (6 bases). V was cut by 3 bases and J by 0 bases, with 12 bases left in between. Germline values: CDR1 KGHSH, CDR2 LQKENI. There are 16 residues in the CDR3. The CDR3 region is CASSPTTGISGNTIYF. The CDR3 DNA reads TGTGCCAGCTCACCTACGACAGGTATCTCTGGAAACACCATATATTTT.

This sequence joins TRBV6-1 and TRBJ1-2; maybe TRBD1 (6 bases). Trimming took 6 bases from V and 0 from J, leaving 14 bases between them. The CDR3 extends over 15 amino acids. Germline-derived CDR1 and CDR2 are MNHNS and SASEGT. The CDR3 protein is CASSKSAGANYGYTF. For the CDR3, the DNA is TGTGCCAGCAGCAAATCGGCAGGGGCTAACTATGGCTACACCTTC.

The V and J genes are TRBV5-4 and TRBJ1-1, with 9 nucleotides matching TRBD1. Germline V gives CDR1 SGHNT, CDR2 YYREEE (reference sequence). Trimming took 5 bases from V and 1 from J; bases not matched to a gene: 9. This CDR3 has 16 amino acids. The chain's CDR3 is CASSLRTGVTNTEAFF. For the CDR3, the DNA is TGTGCCAGCAGTCTCCGGACAGGGGTAACGAACACTGAAGCTTTCTTT.

This sequence joins TRBV14 and TRBJ2-7; no firm D call. V was clipped by 4 bases and J by 3 bases, with 7 bases between them. The CDR3 has 12 amino acids. CDR1 SGHDN and CDR2 FVKESK come from the germline V gene. The CDR3 spells CASSPGYYEQYF. The CDR3, as DNA: TGTGCCAGCAGCCCCGGTTACTACGAGCAGTACTTC.

This clone was seen a few times. The V and J genes are TRBV12-5 and TRBJ2-1; TRBD1 agrees at 8 bases. The CDR3 contains 15 residues. Germline CDR1 and CDR2: LGHNT and FRNRAP. Germline trimming cut 5 bases from V and 6 bases from J; bases unmatched to any gene: 9. The CDR3 region has the DNA TGTGCTAGTGGTCAAGGACAGGGATGGGGCAATGAGCAGTTCTTC. This gives the protein CASGQGQGWGNEQFF.

This clone was detected only once. This chain joins TRBV7-2 and TRBJ2-5; 9 bases fit TRBD2. Near its end, the DNA agrees better with TRBJ2-7, so the J call may be wrong. CDR1 is SGHTA, CDR2 FQGNSA, per germline. CDR3 length: 16 amino acids. CDR3 DNA sequence: TGTGCCAGCAGCTTAGCGAGCGGGGGGACCCCCTACGAGCAGTACTTC. Residues: CASSLASGGTPYEQYF.

This sequence joins TRBV7-9 and TRBJ2-3; 10 bases are a match to TRBD1. V lost 5 bases to trimming and J lost 5 bases; unmatched junction nucleotides: 7. The CDR3 has 15 amino acids. Germline values: CDR1 SEHNR, CDR2 FQNEAQ (reference sequence). CDR3 residues: CASSKDRGGRDTQYF. CDR3 sequence (DNA): TGTGCCAGCAGCAAGGACAGGGGGGGACGAGATACGCAGTATTTT.

The chain carries TRBV5-1 and TRBJ2-5, with 7 bases fitting TRBD1. This CDR3 is built from 16 residues. V gave up 4 bases and J gave up 5 bases; unmatched junction bases: 14. CDR1 and CDR2 from the germline V gene are SGHRS and YFSETQ. CDR3 bases: TGCGCCAGCAGCCCGGGGCGCGCAGGGGGTGGGGAGACCCAGTACTTC. This codes for CASSPGRAGGGETQYF.

This clone was recorded once. The chain has TRBV7-8 and TRBJ1-6; D may be TRBD1 (5 bases). This CDR3 spans 15 amino acids. V dropped 5 bases and J dropped 7 bases, with 15 bases sitting between them. Germline CDR1 reads SGHVS; CDR2 reads FQNEAQ. The CDR3 region is CASSPRQLRNSPLHF. The DNA of the CDR3 is TGTGCCAGCAGCCCCCGACAGCTACGAAATTCACCCCTCCACTTT.

The J gene is TRBJ1-2, the V gene TRBV7-3; 12 positions match TRBD1. This CDR3 spans 16 amino acids. The ends lost 0 bases at V and 7 bases at J; junction bases unmatched: 6. CDR1 SGHTA and CDR2 FQGTGA come from the germline V gene. The CDR3 loop reads CASSLTGTGGAGGYTF. The CDR3 DNA reads as TGTGCCAGCAGCTTAACTGGGACAGGGGGCGCGGGTGGCTACACCTTC.

The V and J genes are TRBV7-9 and TRBJ1-2; 7 nucleotides align to TRBD1. The CDR3 has 14 residues. J was trimmed by 10 bases and V by 5 bases; bases with no gene match: 13. Germline-derived CDR1 and CDR2 are SEHNR and FQNEAQ (reference sequence). The DNA of the CDR3 is TGTGCCAGCAGCCGCTCAGGACAGGCGGCGGACTACACCTTC. Its protein is CASSRSGQAADYTF.

The rearrangement links TRBV5-1 to TRBJ2-4, with 13 bases fitting TRBD2. The CDR3 runs to 21 residues. Trimming cost V 2 bases and J 0 bases; bases outside gene matches: 14. Per the germline V gene, CDR1 is SGHRS and CDR2 is YFSETQ. CDR3 nucleotides: TGCGCCAGCAGCTTAATCGGTGGGGGACTAGCGGGACCCTTAGCCAAAAACATTCAGTACTTC. This sequence encodes CASSLIGGGLAGPLAKNIQYF.

The rearrangement joins TRBV6-6 to TRBJ1-5; 7 bases fit TRBD1. The junction had 12 bases not matched to a gene; V was cut back by 6 bases and J by 4 bases. This CDR3 has 16 residues. Germline-derived CDR1 and CDR2 are MNHNY and SVGAGI (reference sequence). The CDR3 DNA sequence: TGTGCCAGCAGGCAAGCGACAGGGAACGGAAATCAGCCCCAGCATTTT. This codes for CASRQATGNGNQPQHF.

This clone was seen a single time. The chain employs TRBV18 and TRBJ2-7, with D possibly being TRBD1 (5 bases). Trimming took off 0 bases at V and 6 bases at J, with 18 bases between the two ends. Germline CDR1 is KGHSH and CDR2 is LQKENI. The CDR3 extends over 16 amino acids. CDR3 loop: CASSPPQGKSVLEQYF. The CDR3 DNA follows: TGTGCCAGCTCACCACCCCAGGGCAAATCCGTCCTCGAGCAGTACTTC. Full variable domain (outside the CDR3, taken from reference TRBV18 and TRBJ2-7): NAGVMQNPRHLVRRRGQEARLRCSPMKGHSHVYWYRQLPEEGLKFMVYLQKENIIDESGMPKERFSAEFPKEGPSILRIQQVVRGDSAAYFCASSPPQGKSVLEQYFGPGTRLTVT.